The clone carrying this T cell receptor beta chain was observed a handful of times. Antigen specificity is unknown. The time point was: sample taken at primary tumor resection. V lost 4 bases, J lost 3 bases, and 11 bases lay in between. The CDR3 length is 14 residues. Germline loops: CDR1 SGHRS, CDR2 YFSETQ. TCR cDNA molecules were tagged individually, and each one carried a unique molecular identifier. One entry per CDR3 protein, called by TCRdb with MiXCR from the 5' RACE reads. In the table there are about 21,000 distinct CDR3 sequences, 4.5% to 5.5% of which are singletons. The sample originates from a study of spatial heterogeneity in lung cancer. Study background: The study observed each unique TCR and UMI combination more than ten times on average in raw reads.

Study observations and caveats: There were more appearances of ubiquitous expanded tumor TCRs in blood at resection than at follow-up.

The source was PBMCs, collected at surgery. The rearrangement links TRBV5-1 to TRBJ2-1; D perhaps matches TRBD2 (5 bases). The receptor comes from a male donor with early-stage non-small cell lung cancer. The DNA for the CDR3 is TGCGCCAGCAGCGGCGGAGGCTTCTACAATGAGCAGTTCTTC. Protein sequence: CASSGGGFYNEQFF. Full variable domain (remainder filled in from reference TRBV5-1 and TRBJ2-1): KAGVTQTPRYLIKTRGQQVTLSCSPISGHRSVSWYQQTPGQGLQFLFEYFSETQRNKGNFPGRFSGRQFSNSRSEMNVSTLELGDSALYLCASSGGGFYNEQFFGPGTRLTVL.